The source of this T cell receptor beta chain is a study of Ad26.COV2.S vaccination and SARS-CoV-2 variants. This CDR3 region has 15 residues. The germline V and J ends were trimmed by 0 bases and 1 base, with 10 bases remaining between them. Germline-derived CDR1 and CDR2 are SGDLS and YYNGEE. Treatment meaning: 15 to 20 received Ad26.COV2.S at low or high dose, single or two shots; about five received placebo; per-sample allocation not given. Specimen acquisition occurred on day 63 following the initial vaccine or placebo injection. TCRdb's table, derived via immunoSEQ multiplex PCR, lists solely in-frame clones and lacks some. The sample records around 300,000 clones, 80% to 90% being singletons.

Sequenced here: peripheral blood, sampled in a trial of Ad26.COV2.S vaccine versus placebo. This clonotype was obtained from a person between 18 and 60 years old who received the Ad26.COV2.S COVID-19 vaccine or a placebo. The chain carries TRBV9 and TRBJ2-5; maybe TRBD1 (6 bases). CDR3: CASSVGARGQETQYF. The DNA of the CDR3 is TGTGCCAGCAGCGTAGGCGCCAGGGGCCAAGAGACCCAGTACTTC.